The rows below give T cell receptor beta chains drawn from one sample of a study of control samples from healthy donors and cancer patients. This table comes from immunoSEQ multiplex PCR, and its TCRdb copy is limited to in-frame clones, with some not included. The sample shows under 200,000 clones, and 2.2% sits with its ten largest clones. Sequenced input: blood. The receptors come from a woman between 25 and 40 years old in good health. Both conserved end residues are part of each CDR3. A D gene is named only where the DNA matches it firmly.

J,D,V,length,CDR3,DNA
TRBJ2-1,TRBD1,TRBV7-8,15,CASSRQGVSYNEQFF,TGTGCCAGCAGCCGGCAGGGGGTTTCCTACAATGAGCAGTTCTTC
TRBJ2-5,NA,TRBV10-1,14,CASSEKGGEETQYF,TGCGCCAGCAGTGAAAAAGGAGGGGAAGAGACCCAGTACTTC
TRBJ2-3,NA,TRBV18,13,CASSPPSTDTQYF,TGTGCCAGCTCACCACCGAGCACAGATACGCAGTATTTT
TRBJ2-1,TRBD2,TRBV7-9,13,CASTSGGLVEQFF,TGTGCCAGCACTAGCGGGGGGCTGGTTGAGCAGTTCTTC
TRBJ1-4,NA,TRBV21-1,14,CASNKGTGNEKLFF,TGTGCCAGCAATAAGGGGACAGGGAACGAAAAACTGTTTTTT
TRBJ2-3,TRBD2,TRBV5-1,18,CASSLYAAASGKRDTQYF,TGCGCCAGCAGCTTGTATGCGGCCGCTAGCGGAAAAAGGGATACGCAGTATTTT
TRBJ1-6,NA,TRBV6-5,15,CASSYSVEGGSPLHF,TGTGCCAGCAGTTATAGTGTGGAAGGGGGTTCACCCCTCCACTTT
TRBJ1-1,TRBD1,TRBV20-1,15,CSASPGTGPITEAFF,TGCAGTGCTAGTCCTGGGACAGGGCCAATCACTGAAGCTTTCTTT
TRBJ2-4,TRBD1,TRBV29-1,13,CSVTGTGPNIQYF,TGCAGCGTTACCGGGACAGGGCCGAACATTCAGTACTTC
TRBJ2-5,NA,TRBV7-2,14,CASSFATYQETQYF,TGTGCCAGCAGCTTCGCCACGTACCAAGAGACCCAGTACTTC
TRBJ2-7,NA,TRBV6-1,13,CASSDGLSGEQYF,TGTGCCAGCAGTGACGGACTTTCTGGGGAGCAGTACTTC
TRBJ2-7,NA,TRBV24-1,14,CATSDSGENYEQYF,TGTGCCACCAGTGATTCAGGGGAGAACTACGAGCAGTACTTC
TRBJ2-7,NA,TRBV28,13,CASQRALSYEQYF,TGTGCCAGCCAACGGGCCCTCTCCTACGAGCAGTACTTC
TRBJ1-2,NA,TRBV27,15,CASSLSWTANYGYTF,TGTGCCAGCAGTCTATCATGGACAGCAAACTATGGCTACACCTTC
TRBJ1-5,NA,TRBV27,16,CASSLIRELGDQPQHF,TGTGCCAGCAGTCTGATTAGGGAACTGGGGGATCAGCCCCAGCATTTT
TRBJ1-3,NA,TRBV14,16,CASSQEVGLWGNTIYF,TGTGCCAGCAGCCAGGAAGTCGGTTTGTGGGGAAACACCATATATTTT
TRBJ2-7,NA,TRBV7-9,15,CASSPKRLEYPEQYF,TGTGCCAGCAGCCCTAAGAGACTAGAATACCCCGAGCAGTACTTC
TRBJ1-1,NA,TRBV6-1,12,CASSEGHLGAFF,TGTGCCAGCAGTGAGGGCCACCTGGGGGCTTTCTTT
TRBJ1-2,TRBD1,TRBV28,13,CASRGGQGDGYTF,TGTGCCAGCAGAGGCGGACAGGGTGATGGCTACACCTTC
TRBJ1-2,NA,TRBV13,13,CASSPYGNNGYTF,TGTGCCAGCAGCCCGTACGGGAACAATGGCTACACCTTC
TRBJ1-1,NA,TRBV28,11,CAIGRTHEAFF,TGTGCCATCGGGAGGACCCATGAAGCTTTCTTT
TRBJ1-6,TRBD1,TRBV7-2,16,CASSLGPTGSNSPLHF,TGTGCCAGCAGCTTAGGGCCGACAGGGAGCAATTCACCCCTCCACTTT
TRBJ2-1,NA,TRBV6-5,14,CASHPNRVTYEQFF,TGTGCCAGCCACCCCAACAGGGTGACGTACGAGCAGTTCTTC
TRBJ1-2,NA,TRBV11-2,14,CASSPIGGGWGYTF,TGTGCCAGCAGCCCCATCGGCGGGGGTTGGGGCTACACCTTC
TRBJ2-7,NA,TRBV27,15,CASSLTPGQTYEQYF,TGTGCCAGCAGTTTAACTCCGGGCCAAACCTACGAGCAGTACTTC
TRBJ1-2,NA,TRBV29-1,12,CSVKYRNYGYTF,TGCAGCGTTAAGTACAGAAACTATGGCTACACCTTC
TRBJ1-2,NA,TRBV5-5,14,CASSPQGVGYGYTF,TGTGCCAGCAGCCCCCAGGGTGTAGGGTATGGCTACACCTTC
TRBJ2-1,TRBD1,TRBV18,13,CASSPGQGYEQFF,TGTGCCAGCTCACCGGGACAGGGGTATGAGCAGTTCTTC
TRBJ2-4,TRBD1,TRBV6-2/TRBV6-3,14,CASSYAGQGNIQYF,TGTGCCAGCAGTTACGCGGGACAGGGGAACATTCAGTACTTC
TRBJ2-7,NA,TRBV5-1,13,CASSLGQIYEQYF,TGCGCCAGCAGCTTAGGACAGATCTACGAGCAGTACTTC
TRBJ1-4,NA,TRBV28,14,CASSLSSGGEKLFF,TGTGCCAGCAGTTTAAGTTCCGGGGGCGAAAAACTGTTTTTT
TRBJ1-1,NA,TRBV7-3,13,CASSAGVRTEAFF,TGTGCCAGCAGCGCAGGGGTGCGCACTGAAGCTTTCTTT
TRBJ2-5,TRBD2,TRBV9,16,CASSLGLAGFQETQYF,TGTGCCAGCAGCCTGGGACTAGCGGGGTTCCAAGAGACCCAGTACTTC
TRBJ2-7,TRBD1,TRBV15,18,CATSRDWGRDRGSYEQYF,TGTGCCACCAGCAGAGATTGGGGAAGGGACAGGGGCTCCTACGAGCAGTACTTC
TRBJ2-2,NA,TRBV6-4,14,CASSALQGTGELFF,TGTGCCAGCAGCGCGCTACAGGGCACCGGGGAGCTGTTTTTT
TRBJ1-2,TRBD1,TRBV6-5,15,CASRVGQGANYGYTF,TGTGCCAGCAGGGTGGGACAGGGGGCTAACTATGGCTACACCTTC
TRBJ1-2,NA,TRBV6-5,14,CASRFTHLDYGYTF,TGTGCCAGCAGATTCACACATCTCGATTATGGCTACACCTTC
TRBJ2-2,NA,TRBV19,15,CASSIPSGITGELFF,TGTGCCAGTAGTATCCCTTCAGGGATCACCGGGGAGCTGTTTTTT
TRBJ2-3,NA,TRBV5-8,16,CASSLEAGVSTDTQYF,TGTGCCAGCAGCTTGGAGGCAGGGGTCAGCACAGATACGCAGTATTTT
TRBJ2-3,TRBD2,TRBV19,15,CASSIFGGGTDTQYF,TGTGCCAGTAGTATTTTCGGGGGGGGCACAGATACGCAGTATTTT
TRBJ1-1,NA,TRBV19,13,CASNKGGNTEAFF,TGTGCCAGTAATAAAGGGGGGAACACTGAAGCTTTCTTT
TRBJ1-5,TRBD1,TRBV2,16,CASSERQGGGNQPQHF,TGTGCCAGCAGTGAAAGACAGGGTGGTGGCAATCAGCCCCAGCATTTT
TRBJ2-7,NA,TRBV7-2,15,CASSPQEDFVYEQYF,TGTGCCAGCAGCCCTCAGGAGGATTTTGTCTACGAGCAGTACTTC
TRBJ2-7,NA,TRBV7-9,13,CASSLIDSYEQYF,TGTGCCAGCAGCTTAATAGACTCCTACGAGCAGTACTTC
TRBJ2-2,NA,TRBV11-2,16,CASSTSRGAGTGELFF,TGTGCCAGCAGCACCTCCCGGGGGGCCGGCACCGGGGAGCTGTTTTTT
TRBJ2-6,NA,TRBV5-1,15,CASSLAQTTTNVLTF,TGCGCCAGCAGCTTAGCACAGACCACAACCAACGTCCTGACTTTC
TRBJ2-7,NA,TRBV7-9,14,CASSLGQSNYEQYF,TGTGCCAGCAGCTTAGGACAGTCCAACTACGAGCAGTACTTC
TRBJ1-5,TRBD1,TRBV5-6,16,CASSHSGTGWVQPQHF,TGTGCCAGCAGCCACTCCGGGACAGGGTGGGTTCAGCCCCAGCATTTT
TRBJ2-2,NA,TRBV5-1,13,CASSFSDPGELFF,TGCGCCAGCAGCTTCTCGGATCCCGGGGAGCTGTTTTTT
TRBJ2-1,TRBD2,TRBV3-1/TRBV3-2,17,CASSQAGLAGGRNEQFF,TGTGCCAGCAGCCAAGCCGGACTAGCGGGGGGGAGGAATGAGCAGTTCTTC
TRBJ2-2,NA,TRBV14,15,CASSQVTVNTGELFF,TGTGCCAGCAGCCAAGTGACCGTGAACACCGGGGAGCTGTTTTTT
TRBJ2-5,NA,TRBV28,10,CASSVETQYF,TGTGCCAGCAGTGTGGAGACCCAGTACTTC
TRBJ1-6,NA,TRBV5-4,15,CASSLSGTSNSPLHF,TGTGCCAGCAGCTTGTCAGGGACAAGTAATTCACCCCTCCACTTT
TRBJ2-4,TRBD1,TRBV4-1,19,CASSQDRVGTGGPKNIQYF,TGCGCCAGCAGCCAAGATAGGGTAGGGACAGGGGGACCCAAAAACATTCAGTACTTC
TRBJ1-6,TRBD1,TRBV9,16,CASSDRTGGSNSPLHF,TGTGCCAGCAGCGATAGGACAGGGGGAAGTAATTCACCCCTCCACTTT